One sample yielded the 3 T cell receptor beta chains listed below, sequenced in a study of OX40 agonist ivuxolimab in advanced cancers. Some clones are missing from TCRdb's copy, which holds only in-frame ones; the method was immunoSEQ multiplex PCR. The sample includes 25,000 to 35,000 clones, roughly 89% of them seen just once. The material was CD4+ or CD8+ T cells sorted from blood, obtained in a trial of the OX40 agonist ivuxolimab. The receptor source for this set is an adult with an advanced solid tumor such as melanoma, head and neck, liver or kidney cancer.

The V call is TRBV15, the J call TRBJ2-7, with TRBD2 identical over 9 bases. The V gene end was trimmed by 0 bases and the J gene end by 3 bases; junction bases not matched to a gene: 6. The V gene's germline CDR1 is LNHNV and CDR2 YYDKDF (reference sequence). The CDR3 runs 16 residues. Here the CDR3 reads CATSRDLAGGLYEQYF. The DNA for the CDR3 is TGTGCCACCAGCAGAGATCTGGCGGGAGGGCTCTACGAGCAGTACTTC.

Only one count was recorded for this clone. V usage is TRBV5-4 and J usage is TRBJ2-5, with TRBD2 identical over 9 bases. The CDR3 consists of 16 residues. Germline lookup yields CDR1 SGHNT and CDR2 YYREEE (reference sequence). Trimming removed 4 bases from V and 2 bases from J; junction bases left unmatched: 9. CDR3 region: CASSPEREAPQETQYF. DNA for the CDR3: TGTGCCAGCAGCCCTGAGCGGGAGGCGCCTCAAGAGACCCAGTACTTC.

This clone was seen once. This sample also contains other DNA sequences that code for the same CDR3. The chain joins TRBV9 to TRBJ1-1; D ambiguous. V was cut by 0 bases and J by 1 base, with 7 bases left in between. Germline V CDR1 and CDR2: SGDLS, YYNGEE. CDR3 size: 14 residues. The chain's CDR3 is CASSVAYRNTEAFF. CDR3 coding DNA: TGTGCCAGCAGCGTAGCTTACAGGAACACTGAAGCTTTCTTT.